This passage covers 26 T cell receptor beta chains from one sample sequenced in a study of shared clonotypes between healthy human individuals. Here immunoSEQ multiplex PCR was the method, and the copy in TCRdb shows in-frame clones only, minus some. The repertoire has more than 2 million clones, 95% of them found once; the top ten carry roughly 0.13%. The sample comprised naive CD4+ T cells sorted from blood. Subset specified: CD45RA+ positively selected. The origin of the receptors is a man between 18 and 35 years old in good health.

The rearrangement uses TRBV2 and TRBJ2-3, with TRBD2 matching 8 bases. The CDR3 has 14 amino acids. CDR1 and CDR2 (germline): SNHLY, FYNNEI. V lost 6 bases and J lost 1; bases outside the gene matches: 3. CDR3 region: CASSRGGGTDTQYF. CDR3 coding DNA: TGTGCCAGCAGCCGGGGGGGTGGCACAGATACGCAGTATTTT.

The chain links TRBV6-1 to TRBJ2-1, with 8 bases lining up with TRBD1. Per germline, CDR1 MNHNS and CDR2 SASEGT. The CDR3 contains 19 residues. Trimming removed 2 bases from V and 2 bases from J; junction bases left unmatched: 14. The CDR3 sequence is CASSERGPKDRGTYNEQFF. The CDR3 DNA reads TGTGCCAGCAGTGAAAGGGGACCTAAAGACAGGGGAACCTACAATGAGCAGTTCTTC.

This clone was observed a single time. The chain couples TRBV29-1 to TRBJ1-1; TRBD1 agrees at 8 bases. CDR3 length equals 14 residues. The germline gives CDR1 SQVTM, CDR2 ANQGSEA. The V gene end was trimmed by 3 bases and the J gene end by 10 bases; junction bases not matched to a gene: 13. The CDR3 spells CSVDTSGGNSRAFF. CDR3 nucleotides: TGCAGCGTTGACACATCAGGGGGCAATAGTAGAGCTTTCTTT.

V gene TRBV6-6 combines with J gene TRBJ1-4; D perhaps matches TRBD1 (5 bases). V shed 6 bases and J shed 6 bases, with 14 bases lying between them. This CDR3 has 14 amino acids. Germline V lookup: CDR1 MNHNY, CDR2 SVGAGI (reference sequence). The CDR3 reads CASSEPGRDEKLFF. The DNA for the CDR3 is TGTGCCAGCAGCGAACCGGGACGGGATGAAAAACTGTTTTTT.

This rearrangement joins TRBV11-2 to TRBJ2-7; TRBD1 matches at 7 bases. The V gene end was trimmed by 3 bases and the J gene end by 0 bases; junction bases not matched to a gene: 14. This CDR3 region has 18 residues. Looked up from germline, CDR1 is SGHAT and CDR2 is FQNNGV. The CDR3 coding sequence is TGTGCCAGCAGCTTCCTGGACAGGCGGTCGAGGGGCTCCTACGAGCAGTACTTC. Protein sequence: CASSFLDRRSRGSYEQYF.

CDR3 nucleotide sequence: TGCGCCAGCAGCTTGGGAGGACAGGGGGCGAGGAATTCACCCCTCCACTTT. Encoded protein: CASSLGGQGARNSPLHF. The chain couples TRBV5-1 to TRBJ1-6, with 11 bases lining up with TRBD1. CDR3 length: 17 amino acids. V dropped 0 bases and J dropped 7; count of bases not matched to a gene: 6. CDR1 and CDR2 from the germline V gene are SGHRS and YFSETQ.

This rearrangement joins TRBV2 to TRBJ2-1, with 7 bases that match TRBD2. The CDR3 consists of 14 residues. The junction had 6 bases not matched to a gene; V was cut back by 6 bases and J by 4 bases. Germline V gene data show CDR1 as SNHLY and CDR2 as FYNNEI. The CDR3 reads CASRRSGTYNEQFF. CDR3 DNA sequence: TGTGCCAGCAGGCGAAGCGGGACGTACAATGAGCAGTTCTTC.

The genes are TRBV25-1 and TRBJ2-2, with D possibly matching TRBD2 (5 bases). The CDR3 has 15 residues. V lost 7 bases and J 2 bases, leaving 14 bases between the germline ends. The germline CDR1 and CDR2 sequences are MGHDK and SYGVNS. DNA for the CDR3: TGTGCCAGCACCCGAACTAGAGGAAACACCGGGGAGCTGTTTTTT. It specifies CASTRTRGNTGELFF.

The gene calls are TRBV6-5 and TRBJ2-5, with 7 bases identical to TRBD1. The CDR3 loop spans 12 amino acids. Per germline, CDR1 MNHEY and CDR2 SVGAGI. J gave up 8 bases and V 6 bases, and 6 bases lay outside the gene matches. The CDR3, as DNA: TGTGCCAGCAGAGAACAGGGGACAACCCAGTACTTC. Translating gives CASREQGTTQYF.

The rearrangement joins TRBV18 to TRBJ2-2; 10 bases fit TRBD1. Germline V gene data show CDR1 as KGHSH and CDR2 as LQKENI. The CDR3 spans 16 residues. With V trimmed by 4 bases and J by 5 bases, 7 bases remained unmatched. Written as DNA, the CDR3 is TGTGCCAGCTCACGACCGACAGGGGGCAGGACCGGGGAGCTGTTTTTT. Its protein product is CASSRPTGGRTGELFF.

Regarding this clone: The sample has other DNA sequences that encode this CDR3 too. The chain combines TRBV7-2 with TRBJ1-5, with TRBD1 as a possible D gene (6 bases). Germline V CDR1 and CDR2: SGHTA, FQGNSA. Between the trimmed V and J ends, which lost 1 base and 4 bases, there was a span of 8 bases. CDR3 size: 14 residues. CDR3 amino acids: CASSLVQGNQPQHF. The CDR3 region has the DNA TGTGCCAGCAGCTTAGTCCAGGGGAATCAGCCCCAGCATTTT. Based on the CDR3 plus reference TRBV7-2 and TRBJ1-5, the full variable domain is GAGVSQSPSNKVTEKGKDVELRCDPISGHTALYWYRQSLGQGLEFLIYFQGNSAPDKSGLPSDRFSAERTGGSVSTLTIQRTQQEDSAVYLCASSLVQGNQPQHFGDGTRLSIL.

The chain links TRBV10-3 to TRBJ2-7; D is unclear. Deletions cut 2 bases from V and 5 bases from J, with 10 bases between. In germline, CDR1 is ENHRY, CDR2 SYGVKD. CDR3 length: 13 residues. The CDR3 loop reads CAISEGPGDEQYF. The CDR3 DNA reads as TGTGCCATCAGTGAGGGACCTGGGGACGAGCAGTACTTC.

This chain uses TRBV6-1 with TRBJ1-5; D gene uncertain. CDR1 is MNHNS, CDR2 SASEGT, per germline. CDR3 length: 15 amino acids. V gave up 1 base and J gave up 0 bases, with 7 bases separating them. CDR3 protein: CASSEGQDSNQPQHF. The DNA for the CDR3 is TGTGCCAGCAGTGAAGGGCAGGATAGCAATCAGCCCCAGCATTTT.

This rearrangement joins TRBV6-6 to TRBJ2-3; 7 bases are a match to TRBD2. Germline CDR1 MNHNY, CDR2 SVGAGI (reference sequence). Unmatched junction bases numbered 7, after V lost 0 bases and J lost 4 bases. CDR3 length: 16 residues. The CDR3 reads CASSYSATGGADTQYF. For the CDR3, the DNA is TGTGCCAGCAGTTACTCGGCAACGGGAGGAGCAGATACGCAGTATTTT.

The rearrangement links TRBV6-5 to TRBJ1-4, with D hard to call. The CDR3 runs to 13 residues. Looked up from germline, CDR1 is MNHEY and CDR2 is SVGAGI. V lost 5 bases and J 8 bases, leaving 12 bases between the germline ends. The CDR3 loop reads CASSPLAGEKLFF. CDR3 sequence (DNA): TGTGCCAGCAGTCCCTTAGCCGGGGAAAAACTGTTTTTT.

The chain joins TRBV18 to TRBJ1-4; 7 positions match TRBD1. V was clipped by 3 bases and J by 6 bases; unmatched bases: 1. This CDR3 spans 13 amino acids. Germline V CDR1 and CDR2: KGHSH, LQKENI. DNA for the CDR3: TGTGCCAGCTCACCGACAGGGTATGAAAAACTGTTTTTT. Translated: CASSPTGYEKLFF.

As for this clone: At the DNA level, this CDR3 is encoded by other sequences in the same sample as well. The V and J genes are TRBV30 and TRBJ1-2, with D possibly being TRBD1 (6 bases). This CDR3 has 13 amino acids. The V and J ends lost 3 bases and 2 bases respectively, with 10 bases between them. Germline V gene sequence: CDR1 GTSNPN, CDR2 SVGIG (reference sequence). The CDR3 bases are TGTGCCTGGAGCCCGGGGGCAAACTATGGCTACACCTTC. Residues: CAWSPGANYGYTF. Supplemented by reference TRBV30 and TRBJ1-2, the full variable domain reads SQTIHQWPATLVQPVGSPLSLECTVEGTSNPNLYWYRQAAGRGLQLLFYSVGIGQISSEVPQNLSASRPQDRQFILSSKKLLLSDSGFYLCAWSPGANYGYTFGSGTRLTVV.

The rearrangement uses TRBV10-3 and TRBJ2-7; D remains ambiguous. V gave up 0 bases and J gave up 2 bases, with 8 bases separating them. Germline-derived CDR1 and CDR2 are ENHRY and SYGVKD. The CDR3 is 14 residues long. This CDR3 reads CAISESSATYEQYF. The DNA for the CDR3 is TGTGCCATCAGTGAGTCGTCAGCTACCTACGAGCAGTACTTC.

The chain is built from TRBV5-1 and TRBJ1-2; a possible D gene is TRBD1 (5 bases). With 0 bases removed from V and 6 bases from J, the gap between germline ends came to 9 bases. Germline lookup yields CDR1 SGHRS and CDR2 YFSETQ. CDR3 length: 13 residues. The CDR3, as DNA: TGCGCCAGCAGCTTGGGAGAGGGGAATGGCTACACCTTC. Translating gives CASSLGEGNGYTF.

This chain connects TRBV28 to TRBJ1-2; D gene unclear. The CDR3 loop spans 16 amino acids. The V and J ends lost 7 bases and 0 bases respectively, with 18 bases between them. Per germline, CDR1 MDHEN and CDR2 SYDVKM. The CDR3 reads CASTRQTTSTNYGYTF. Here the CDR3 DNA reads TGTGCCAGCACCCGACAAACGACATCAACTAACTATGGCTACACCTTC.

The chain joins TRBV28 to TRBJ1-5; no definite D call. The germline CDR1 and CDR2 sequences are MDHEN and SYDVKM. The CDR3 has 15 residues. The germline V and J ends were trimmed by 7 bases and 2 bases, with 15 bases remaining between them. This CDR3 reads CASTPTQRGNQPQHF. DNA of the CDR3: TGTGCCAGCACCCCAACCCAGAGGGGCAATCAGCCCCAGCATTTT.

The genes are TRBV18 and TRBJ1-1; D gene ambiguous. The CDR3 is made up of 14 amino acids. The V and J ends lost 3 bases and 1 base respectively, with 9 bases between them. Per germline, CDR1 KGHSH and CDR2 LQKENI. The CDR3 spells CASSPSNRNTEAFF. CDR3 sequence (DNA): TGTGCCAGCTCACCGTCCAATAGGAACACTGAAGCTTTCTTT.

The chain couples TRBV2 to TRBJ1-4; 10 nucleotides align to TRBD1. The CDR3 extends over 17 amino acids. Germline CDR1 and CDR2: SNHLY and FYNNEI. Germline trimming cut 9 bases from V and 3 bases from J; bases unmatched to any gene: 13. The CDR3 bases are TGTGCCAGTTCCGGGACAGGGGACCAGGGGGCTAATGAAAAACTGTTTTTT. This encodes CASSGTGDQGANEKLFF.

The chain employs TRBV15 and TRBJ2-5; D ambiguous. Trimming shortened V by 0 bases and J by 5 bases, and 10 bases separated the two germline ends. Looked up from germline, CDR1 is LNHNV and CDR2 is YYDKDF (reference sequence). The CDR3 runs to 14 residues. The CDR3, as DNA: TGTGCCACCAGCAGAGATCAGGCTCAGGAGACCCAGTACTTC. Translated: CATSRDQAQETQYF. The full variable domain, rest sourced from reference TRBV15 and TRBJ2-5, is DAMVIQNPRYQVTQFGKPVTLSCSQTLNHNVMYWYQQKSSQAPKLLFHYYDKDFNNEADTPDNFQSRRPNTSFCFLDIRSPGLGDTAMYLCATSRDQAQETQYFGPGTRLLVL.

V and J are TRBV6-6 and TRBJ2-5; 10 bases are shared with TRBD1. CDR3 length: 14 amino acids. Looked up from germline, CDR1 is MNHNY and CDR2 is SVGAGI (reference sequence). The V segment lost 6 bases and the J segment 7 bases; nucleotides outside the gene matches: 8. The CDR3 is CASSQGQGRGTQYF. CDR3 nucleotides: TGTGCCAGCAGCCAGGGACAGGGGCGAGGGACCCAGTACTTC.

V gene TRBV5-4 combines with J gene TRBJ2-7; D might be TRBD2 (6 bases). CDR1 and CDR2 (germline): SGHNT, YYREEE (reference sequence). With 3 bases removed from V and 1 base from J, the gap between germline ends came to 14 bases. The CDR3 covers 15 residues. The CDR3 DNA sequence: TGTGCCAGCAGCTGGAACCCCGGGACTTCCTACGAGCAGTACTTC. It translates to CASSWNPGTSYEQYF.